Included here is one T cell receptor beta chain sequence, with context. The study recruited people aged about 18 to 95 years across about 25 US areas. The study assigned cohorts using participant-reported clinical history. The sample is drawn from a study of blood T cell repertoires in COVID-19. The junction had 15 bases not matched to a gene; V was cut back by 8 bases and J by 4 bases. The CDR3 length is 16 residues. Some clones are missing from TCRdb's copy, which holds only in-frame ones; the method was immunoSEQ multiplex PCR. Seen here are 200,000 to 250,000 clones, around 87% observed once, and the top ten hold approximately 15%.

Sequencing input: PBMCs or T cells enriched from blood (not recorded which). The chain combines TRBV6-7 with TRBJ2-7; 9 bases are a match to TRBD2. TRBV6-7 is filed as an ORF, its function uncertain. The source of this sequence is a man aged 25 to 45 who had been exposed to COVID-19. The DNA of the CDR3 is TGTGCCAGCGAACCCGTGGGACTAGCAGGCACATACGAGCAGTACTTC. Amino acid sequence: CASEPVGLAGTYEQYF.